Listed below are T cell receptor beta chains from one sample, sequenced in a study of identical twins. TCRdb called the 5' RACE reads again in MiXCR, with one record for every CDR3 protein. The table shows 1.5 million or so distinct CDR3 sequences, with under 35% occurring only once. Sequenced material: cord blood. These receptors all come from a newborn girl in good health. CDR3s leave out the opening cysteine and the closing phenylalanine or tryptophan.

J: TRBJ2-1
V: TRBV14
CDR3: ASSHGTGAYNEQF

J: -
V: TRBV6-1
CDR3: ASSEFRGTQY

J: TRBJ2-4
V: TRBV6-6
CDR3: ASSYSVRNLAKNIQY

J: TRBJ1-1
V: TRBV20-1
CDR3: SARRAGNTEAF

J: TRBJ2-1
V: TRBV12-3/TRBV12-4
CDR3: ASSLEGLAGVVNEQF

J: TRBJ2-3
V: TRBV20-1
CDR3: SAETRQGGNTQY

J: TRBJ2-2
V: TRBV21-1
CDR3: ASSSKVAGTLGNTGELF

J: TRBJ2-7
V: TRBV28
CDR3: ASSPSDRSDEQY

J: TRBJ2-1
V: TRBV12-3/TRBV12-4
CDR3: ASSSRVSGPNEQF

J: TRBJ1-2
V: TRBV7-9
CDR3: ASSLGGGTGENYGYT

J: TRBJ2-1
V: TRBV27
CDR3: ASSPVGGRSYNEQF

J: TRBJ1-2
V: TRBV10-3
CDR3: AISESRRTGSYGYT

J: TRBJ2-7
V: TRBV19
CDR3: ASSIVDSLSYEQY